The clone carrying this TCR beta chain turned up a few times. Antigen specificity is unknown. These data are taken from a study of beta chain features in type 1 diabetes. Whole-study findings and limits: Patients with Type 1 diabetes showed moderately but significantly shorter TCRB CDR3s in all four CD4+ subsets.

Germline V gene data show CDR1 as SGDLS and CDR2 as YYNGEE. V shed 2 bases and J shed 2 bases, with 17 bases lying between them. The CDR3 contains 17 residues. Since all of the isolated RNA was reverse transcribed, expressed TCRB transcripts were what got sequenced. Some clones are missing from TCRdb's copy, which holds only in-frame ones; the method was immunoSEQ multiplex PCR. The data contain a few hundred thousand clones, 9.6% of them singletons. The chain has TRBV9 and TRBJ2-1; TRBD1 is a possible D gene (5 bases). The clonotype originates from a man in his thirties or forties with type 1 diabetes. What was sequenced was central memory CD4+ T cells from blood. CDR3 amino acids: CASSVGLQGSPYNEQFF. The CDR3 DNA follows: TGTGCCAGCAGCGTTGGATTGCAGGGCTCCCCCTACAATGAGCAGTTCTTC.